This is a list of T cell receptor beta chains from one sample in a study of T cells in Graves' hyperthyroidism and ophthalmopathy. TCRdb re-called the multiplex PCR reads through MiXCR, storing one row per CDR3 protein. The sample has 350,000 to 400,000 distinct CDR3 sequences, around 20% seen once; the top ten hold 35% to 50%. Sequenced sample: blood. The receptors come from a man younger than 35 with Graves' ophthalmopathy. The CDR3 runs from the conserved cysteine through the conserved F or W. D genes are given only for firm matches. Not all rows give a size; the values are once, few, many and, for expanded clones, a class.

>-|TRBV12-3/TRBV12-4|TRBJ2-7|-
TGTGCCAGCAGTTTGGCAGGGCAGTACTTC
CASSLAGQYF
>many|TRBV15|TRBJ1-1|-
TGTGCCACCAGCAGAGATGCGAGCAGGTCTTCTATGAACACTGAAGCTTTCTTT
CATSRDASRSSMNTEAFF
>many|TRBV12-3/TRBV12-4|TRBJ1-6|-
TGTGCCAGCAGTAACCCCCCGACCTGGGCTTCACCCCTCCACTTT
CASSNPPTWASPLHF
>-|TRBV28|TRBJ1-5|TRBD1
TGTGCCAGCAGCCTTAGACAGGGTTGGATCAATCAGCCCCAGCATTTT
CASSLRQGWINQPQHF
>many|TRBV3-1|TRBJ1-1|-
TGTGCCAGCAGCCGGGGGGTGAACACTGAAGCTTTCTTT
CASSRGVNTEAFF
>-|TRBV11-2|TRBJ2-5|-
TGTGCCAGCAGCCGAAGGACTGGAGAGACCCAGTACTTC
CASSRRTGETQYF
>many|TRBV20-1|TRBJ1-1|TRBD1
TGCAGTGCCTACCCTACCGACAGGGGCACTGAAGCTTTCTTT
CSAYPTDRGTEAFF
>many|TRBV7-9|TRBJ1-1|-
TGTGCCAGCAGCTCCACCCTCGGGATGAACACTGAAGCTTTCTTT
CASSSTLGMNTEAFF
>-|TRBV7-9|TRBJ1-2|-
TGTGCCAGCAGCCCAGGTGGGCCCGATCCCTATGGCTACACCTTC
CASSPGGPDPYGYTF
>-|TRBV10-3|TRBJ1-3|TRBD1
TGTGCCATCAGTGAGTCGGGGGGACAGATCTCTGGAAACACCATATATTTT
CAISESGGQISGNTIYF
>many|TRBV3-1|TRBJ1-1|-
TGTGCCAGCAGCCAAGATCCAGGGGCTGAAGCTTTCTTT
CASSQDPGAEAFF
>-|TRBV19|TRBJ2-1|TRBD2
TGTGCCAGTAGTATGGGAGCGGGGGGGCCAGGTGAGCAGTTCTTC
CASSMGAGGPGEQFF
>many|TRBV3-1|TRBJ1-1|-
TGTGCCAGCAGACGAGGACAGCTGAACACTGAAGCTTTCTTT
CASRRGQLNTEAFF
>many|TRBV27|TRBJ2-7|-
TGTGCCAGCAGTCTCCACAAGGCGGGGGAGCAGTACTTC
CASSLHKAGEQYF
>-|TRBV2|TRBJ1-1|TRBD1
TGTGCCAGCAGTACAGGACAGGGTTGGGGCACTGAAGCTTTCTTT
CASSTGQGWGTEAFF
>many|TRBV5-1|TRBJ2-3|-
TGCGCCAGCAGCTCGAACGGGCCTCGCACGGATACGCAGTATTTT
CASSSNGPRTDTQYF
>many|TRBV5-1|TRBJ1-1|TRBD1
TGCGCCAGCAGCAATGGACAGGGCACTGAAGCTTTCTTT
CASSNGQGTEAFF
>many|TRBV6-1|TRBJ2-7|TRBD2
TGTGCCAGCTCCCTAGCGGGACAATTCGGGGAGCAGTACTTC
CASSLAGQFGEQYF
>many|TRBV12-3/TRBV12-4|TRBJ1-1|-
TGTGCCAGCAGTTTAAAATTGAACACTGAAGCTTTCTTT
CASSLKLNTEAFF
>many|TRBV7-7|TRBJ2-7|TRBD1
TGTGCCAGCAGCTCCCGACAGGGGGCCGCCTACGAGCAGTACTTC
CASSSRQGAAYEQYF
>many|TRBV6-1|TRBJ1-1|-
TGTGCCAGCGGCGGGATGGACACTGAAGCTTTCTTT
CASGGMDTEAFF
>few|TRBV7-9|TRBJ2-7|TRBD1
TGTGCCAGCAGCCTGGGACAGGGGACTATCCACGAGCAGTACTTC
CASSLGQGTIHEQYF
>few|TRBV27|TRBJ1-6|TRBD1
TGTGCCAGCAGACCTAGAACCGGGACAGCTAATTCACCCCTCCACTTT
CASRPRTGTANSPLHF
>few|TRBV14|TRBJ1-6|-
TGTGCCAGCAGCCCCGTAGTGGGTAATTCACCCCTCCACTTT
CASSPVVGNSPLHF
>-|TRBV7-9|TRBJ2-1|TRBD2
TGTGCCAGCAGTCGGGACTCTAGCGGGGCGTTAACCTCCTACAATGAGCAGTTCTTC
CASSRDSSGALTSYNEQFF
>few|TRBV9|TRBJ2-3|-
TGTGCCAGCAGCGCCGGAACACAGCCAGGCACAGATACGCAGTATTTT
CASSAGTQPGTDTQYF
>many|TRBV11-2|TRBJ2-1|TRBD1
TGTGCCAGCAGCTCGCGGGACAGGTTATACAATGAGCAGTTCTTC
CASSSRDRLYNEQFF
>many|TRBV15|TRBJ2-3|TRBD2
TGTGCCACCACCAGACTAGCGGGGTACGATACGCAGTATTTT
CATTRLAGYDTQYF
>many|TRBV2|TRBJ2-5|-
TGTGCCAGCAGTGAGCGGCAGGCAGAGACCCAGTACTTC
CASSERQAETQYF
>many|TRBV4-1|TRBJ1-1|-
TGCGCCAGCAGCCCAAGGGGCAGAGGGGACGACACTGAAGCTTTCTTT
CASSPRGRGDDTEAFF
>many|TRBV28|TRBJ2-3|TRBD2
TGTGCCAGCAGTTTGTATGGACTAGCGGGCAACACAGATACGCAGTATTTT
CASSLYGLAGNTDTQYF
>many|TRBV7-2|TRBJ2-2|TRBD1
TGTGCCAGCAGCTTACTACAGGGGGCCACCGGGGAGCTGTTTTTT
CASSLLQGATGELFF
>many|TRBV9|TRBJ1-1|-
TGTGCCAGCAGCGTAGATGGGGTATACACTGAAGCTTTCTTT
CASSVDGVYTEAFF
>many|TRBV7-9|TRBJ2-2|-
TGTGCCAGCAGCCCAAGGAGGGCTAGGGCGAACACCGGGGAGCTGTTTTTT
CASSPRRARANTGELFF
>few|TRBV2|TRBJ2-2|-
TGTGCCAGCAGGGGGCCCTCCACCGGGGAGCTGTTTTTT
CASRGPSTGELFF
>-|TRBV28|TRBJ1-6|-
TGTGCCAGCACGGGTATCAATAATTCACCCCTCCACTTT
CASTGINNSPLHF